This TCR beta chain was sequenced in a study of Ad26.COV2.S vaccination and SARS-CoV-2 variants. Background on the study: Ad26.COV2.S arm of COV1001 included the donor. Study observations and caveats: Following vaccination, spike-specific CD8+ and CD4+ T cell responses reportedly exhibited substantial breadth.

The method was immunoSEQ multiplex PCR; TCRdb's version includes in-frame clones alone and lacks a portion of them. The sample records roughly 380,000 clones, roughly 85% being singletons. V was cut by 0 bases and J by 8 bases, with 5 bases left in between. The germline CDR1 and CDR2 sequences are SGHNT and YYREEE (reference sequence). CDR3 length equals 12 residues. Only a few counts were recorded for this clone. What it binds is unknown. The sample carries other DNA sequences with the same CDR3. Treatment described: over 15 received Ad26.COV2.S at low or high dose, single or two shots; about 5 received placebo; per-sample allocation not given. Samples analyzed were those drawn on day 63 after the first vaccine or placebo injection.

The origin of this receptor is a person between 18 and 65 years old who received the Ad26.COV2.S COVID-19 vaccine or a placebo. This chain uses TRBV5-4 with TRBJ2-2; D not resolved. Specimen: peripheral blood, collected in a trial of Ad26.COV2.S vaccine versus placebo. In DNA form, the CDR3 reads TGTGCCAGCAGCTTGGATAGGGGGGAGCTGTTTTTT. This codes for CASSLDRGELFF.